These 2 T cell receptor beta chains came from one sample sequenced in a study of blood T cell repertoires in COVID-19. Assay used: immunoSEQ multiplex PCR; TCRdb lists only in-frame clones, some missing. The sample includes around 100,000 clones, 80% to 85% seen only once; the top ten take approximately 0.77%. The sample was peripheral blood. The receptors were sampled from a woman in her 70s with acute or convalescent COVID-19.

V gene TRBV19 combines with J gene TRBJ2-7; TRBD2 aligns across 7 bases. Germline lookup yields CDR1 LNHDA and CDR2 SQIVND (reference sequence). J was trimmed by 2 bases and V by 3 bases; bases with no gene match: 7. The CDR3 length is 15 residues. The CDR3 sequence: CASSIVEGGPYEQYF. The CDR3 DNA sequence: TGTGCCAGTAGTATCGTAGAGGGAGGGCCCTACGAGCAGTACTTC.

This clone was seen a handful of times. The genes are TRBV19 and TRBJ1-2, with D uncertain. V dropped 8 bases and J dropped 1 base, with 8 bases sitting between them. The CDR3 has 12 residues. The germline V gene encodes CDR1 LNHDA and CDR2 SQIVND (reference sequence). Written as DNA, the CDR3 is TGTGCCAGTGGCGACATTAACTATGGCTACACCTTC. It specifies CASGDINYGYTF.